The sequence of this T cell receptor (beta chain) was determined in a study of cytomegalovirus exposure and HLA in healthy donors. Overall study results and limits: Reports state that TCR beta sequences accurately predicted most subjects' HLA-A and HLA-B alleles.

CDR3 length: 17 amino acids. Per germline, CDR1 SEHNR and CDR2 FQNEAQ (reference sequence). V lost 3 bases, J lost 7 bases, and 13 bases stayed unmatched. The study ran its PCR with 60 Vbeta and 13 Jbeta primers. Sequenced by immunoSEQ multiplex PCR; TCRdb stores in-frame clones only, minus some. This repertoire shows more than 90,000 clones, 82% found once; its top ten account for roughly 3.8%. This clone was seen only a few times. What it recognizes is unknown. This TCR was recovered from a man aged 50 to 60 in good health and CMV-seronegative. The rearrangement links TRBV7-9 to TRBJ2-1; 9 bases line up with TRBD1. The sample consisted of PBMCs. The CDR3 is CASSLDRGSGDPNEQFF. In DNA, the CDR3 is TGTGCCAGCAGCTTGGACAGGGGTAGCGGTGACCCTAATGAGCAGTTCTTC.